Listed here are 28 T cell receptor beta chains from one sample, sequenced in a study of CD8 T cells in Susac syndrome (dated by TCRdb to between 2018 and 2021). The protocol used for the library was the immunoSEQ multiplex PCR assay. RNA was extracted using the RNeasy kit, and about 0.5 to 1 microgram was reverse transcribed with random hexamers. Using fastp trimming at Q25 and MiXCR clonotype assembly, TCRdb reanalyzed the public sequencing data and kept in-frame beta chains. Entries that share a CDR3 protein sequence are merged under the most common genes and DNA. The sample table shows some 120,000 distinct CDR3 sequences, and 94% are seen once. The ten largest clonotypes hold around 0.1% of the sample. What was sequenced was CD4+ T cells from PBMCs. The receptors come from a human donor in good health.

The chain combines TRBV10-3 with TRBJ2-2; D call uncertain. Trimming took off 3 bases at V and 0 bases at J, with 8 bases between the two ends. This CDR3 region has 15 residues. Germline V gene data show CDR1 as ENHRY and CDR2 as SYGVKD. This chain's CDR3 is CAISDQAPNTGELFF. The CDR3, as DNA: TGTGCCATCAGTGATCAGGCCCCGAACACCGGGGAGCTGTTTTTT.

The V and J genes are TRBV4-1 and TRBJ1-5; D not certain. Trimming cost V 1 base and J 1 base, with 11 bases left between them. The CDR3 runs to 16 residues. Germline assignment: CDR1 MGHRA and CDR2 YSYEKL. The CDR3 nucleotides read TGCGCCAGCAGCCAAGGAGGGCGTGAAAGCAATCAGCCCCAGCATTTT. Its translation is CASSQGGRESNQPQHF.

This chain links TRBV18 with TRBJ2-7, with D perhaps TRBD2 (6 bases). This CDR3 spans 14 amino acids. CDR1 is KGHSH and CDR2 is LQKENI in the germline V gene. V was shortened by 3 bases and J by 5 bases, with 14 bases between the two germline ends. In DNA form, the CDR3 reads TGTGCCAGCTCACCCGGGGGAGGCCTGGACGAGCAGTACTTC. It codes for CASSPGGGLDEQYF.

The chain links TRBV12-5 to TRBJ2-5; 11 bases map to TRBD2. The germline CDR1 and CDR2 sequences are LGHNT and FRNRAP. The CDR3 runs 17 residues. After removal of 0 bases from V and 3 bases from J, the junction contained 6 bases not matched to a gene. CDR3 sequence (DNA): TGTGCTAGTGGTTTGGTATTCACTAGCGGGAGTGAAGAGACCCAGTACTTC. It is translated as CASGLVFTSGSEETQYF.

V usage is TRBV15 and J usage is TRBJ2-2, with a possible D match to TRBD2 (5 bases). There are 14 residues in the CDR3. CDR1 is LNHNV, CDR2 YYDKDF, per germline (reference sequence). Trimming cost V 3 bases and J 7 bases, with 12 bases left between them. CDR3 nucleotides: TGTGCCACCAGCAGTGTAGGAGGCATCGGGGAGCTGTTTTTT. Its translation is CATSSVGGIGELFF. The whole variable domain, filled in from reference TRBV15 and TRBJ2-2, reads DAMVIQNPRYQVTQFGKPVTLSCSQTLNHNVMYWYQQKSSQAPKLLFHYYDKDFNNEADTPDNFQSRRPNTSFCFLDIRSPGLGDTAMYLCATSSVGGIGELFFGEGSRLTVL.

The DNA of the CDR3 is TGTGCCAGCAGCGAGGGGTTAGCGGGAGAGACCCAGTACTTC. The encoded protein is CASSEGLAGETQYF. The chain combines TRBV9 with TRBJ2-5; 7 bases align to TRBD2. V lost 3 bases, J lost 4 bases, and 6 bases stayed unmatched. The CDR3 sequence is 14 residues long. CDR1 and CDR2 from the germline V gene are SGDLS and YYNGEE.

This rearrangement joins TRBV18 to TRBJ1-2, with 7 nucleotides matching TRBD1. V was pared by 3 bases and J by 4 bases, with 2 bases of the junction left unmatched. This CDR3 region has 13 residues. Looked up from germline, CDR1 is KGHSH and CDR2 is LQKENI. The CDR3 region is CASSPDRAYGYTF. The CDR3 DNA sequence: TGTGCCAGCTCACCCGACAGGGCCTATGGCTACACCTTC.

The gene calls are TRBV20-1 and TRBJ1-1, with D unresolved. The CDR3 totals 11 residues. Germline lookup yields CDR1 DFQATT and CDR2 SNEGSKA (reference sequence). Between the trimmed V and J ends, which lost 6 bases and 6 bases, there was a span of 11 bases. This chain's CDR3 is CSAPQGSEAFF. The CDR3 DNA sequence: TGCAGTGCCCCGCAAGGGTCTGAAGCTTTCTTT.

J is TRBJ2-2 and V is TRBV12-3 or TRBV12-4, with 8 nucleotides matching TRBD2. With 3 bases clipped from V and 7 bases from J, the junction kept 4 bases outside the gene matches. The CDR3 runs 14 residues. The CDR3 bases are TGTGCCAGCAGTTTGGGACTAGGGGTCGGGGAGCTGTTTTTT. Its translation: CASSLGLGVGELFF.

V gene TRBV6-2 or TRBV6-3 combines with J gene TRBJ2-1, with no clear D. V was shortened by 4 bases and J by 6 bases, with 13 bases between the two germline ends. The germline CDR1 and CDR2 sequences are MNHEY and SVGEGT. CDR3 length: 14 amino acids. The CDR3 bases are TGTGCCAGCAGTTTATTCGGTTCGGGCAATGAGCAGTTCTTC. Protein product: CASSLFGSGNEQFF.

This clonotype was observed a single time. The gene calls are TRBV6-1 and TRBJ2-5; D perhaps matches TRBD2 (6 bases). The CDR3 runs 15 residues. Germline-derived CDR1 and CDR2 are MNHNS and SASEGT. V was clipped by 4 bases and J by 2 bases, with 14 bases between them. The CDR3 sequence: CASSGDSGPQETQYF. In nucleotides, the CDR3 is TGTGCCAGCAGTGGGGATAGCGGACCACAAGAGACCCAGTACTTC.

The chain links TRBV28 to TRBJ2-1; possible D gene TRBD1, 5 bases. The length of the CDR3 is 13 residues. The V gene's germline CDR1 is MDHEN and CDR2 SYDVKM. The V and J ends lost 7 bases and 8 bases respectively, with 15 bases between them. The CDR3 coding sequence is TGTGCCAGCATCGCCTCAGGGTATCATGAGCAGTTCTTC. This sequence encodes CASIASGYHEQFF. Full variable domain (outside the CDR3, taken from reference TRBV28 and TRBJ2-1): DVKVTQSSRYLVKRTGEKVFLECVQDMDHENMFWYRQDPGLGLRLIYFSYDVKMKEKGDIPEGYSVSREKKERFSLILESASTNQTSMYLCASIASGYHEQFFGPGTRLTVL.

This clonotype has more than one count but fewer than ten. The chain employs TRBV18 and TRBJ2-5, with D unclear. V gave up 2 bases and J gave up 5 bases, with 3 bases separating them. Looked up from germline, CDR1 is KGHSH and CDR2 is LQKENI. This CDR3 contains 11 residues. The CDR3 DNA follows: TGTGCCAGCTCACCAAAGGAGACCCAGTACTTC. It is translated as CASSPKETQYF. The full variable domain, its missing parts supplied by reference TRBV18 and TRBJ2-5, is NAGVMQNPRHLVRRRGQEARLRCSPMKGHSHVYWYRQLPEEGLKFMVYLQKENIIDESGMPKERFSAEFPKEGPSILRIQQVVRGDSAAYFCASSPKETQYFGPGTRLLVL.

The chain joins TRBV27 to TRBJ2-7, with 10 bases that match TRBD1. V was clipped by 5 bases and J by 11 bases; unmatched bases: 15. The length of the CDR3 is 15 residues. Germline values: CDR1 MNHEY, CDR2 SMNVEV (reference sequence). CDR3 amino acids: CASSPGTGAVGGEYF. CDR3 DNA: TGTGCCAGCAGTCCCGGGACAGGGGCGGTTGGGGGTGAGTACTTC.

V usage is TRBV19 and J usage is TRBJ2-1; possible D gene TRBD1, 5 bases. The CDR3 spans 15 residues. Germline V lookup: CDR1 LNHDA, CDR2 SQIVND (reference sequence). V gave up 1 base and J gave up 10 bases, with 17 bases separating them. CDR3 coding DNA: TGTGCCAGTAGTATAGTTGGGGCTGCTTCACGAGAGCAGTTCTTC. Translation gives CASSIVGAASREQFF.

As DNA, the CDR3 is TGTGCCACCAGCAGGCGACTTTTAGGCGGCCGCAGGCTAAGTGACTATGGCTACACCTTC. Its translation: CATSRRLLGGRRLSDYGYTF. This sequence joins TRBV15 and TRBJ1-2; D gene uncertain. Germline lookup yields CDR1 LNHNV and CDR2 YYDKDF (reference sequence). V was clipped by 3 bases and J by 3 bases, with 29 bases between them. The CDR3 consists of 20 residues.

The chain carries TRBV18 and TRBJ1-1, with D hard to call. The germline CDR1 and CDR2 sequences are KGHSH and LQKENI. Trimming removed 3 bases at V and 5 bases at J, with 10 bases between. This CDR3 is built from 13 residues. The CDR3 nucleotides are TGTGCCAGCTCACCCTCGTCGCGGACTGAAGCTTTCTTT. Residues: CASSPSSRTEAFF.

This chain links TRBV20-1 with TRBJ2-5; D unresolved. The V gene's germline CDR1 is DFQATT and CDR2 SNEGSKA (reference sequence). CDR3 length: 13 amino acids. Trimming took off 1 base at V and 0 bases at J, with 6 bases between the two ends. CDR3 loop: CSARGGHQETQYF. The CDR3 region has the DNA TGCAGTGCTAGAGGCGGCCACCAAGAGACCCAGTACTTC.

The chain links TRBV28 to TRBJ2-3; 7 bases are a match to TRBD2. V dropped 8 bases and J dropped 2; count of bases not matched to a gene: 7. This CDR3 spans 14 amino acids. Germline loops: CDR1 MDHEN, CDR2 SYDVKM. The DNA for the CDR3 is TGTGCCAGCCGCGGGCTAGCGGCCACAGATACGCAGTATTTT. Its protein is CASRGLAATDTQYF.

A few counts support this clonotype. The CDR3 bases are TGTGCCAGCAGTTACTCGGGCGACTACGAGCAGTACTTC. Residues: CASSYSGDYEQYF. This sequence joins TRBV6-5 and TRBJ2-7; D ambiguous. V was clipped by 0 bases and J by 3 bases, with 6 bases between them. Germline CDR1 is MNHEY and CDR2 is SVGAGI. This CDR3 region has 13 residues.

This rearrangement joins TRBV3-1 to TRBJ2-1; D may be TRBD2 (6 bases). Germline loops: CDR1 LGHDT, CDR2 YNNKEL (reference sequence). CDR3 length: 14 residues. Trimming removed 2 bases from V and 10 bases from J, with 15 bases in between. In nucleotides, the CDR3 is TGTGCCAGCAGCCAACTAAGCGGGTACGGGGAGCAGTTCTTC. Its protein is CASSQLSGYGEQFF.

This chain joins TRBV3-1 and TRBJ1-1; the D is unclear. CDR1 and CDR2 (germline): LGHDT, YNNKEL (reference sequence). CDR3 length: 12 residues. Trimming stripped 0 bases from V and 8 bases from J, with 7 bases between. CDR3 DNA sequence: TGTGCCAGCAGCCAAGATCTCCGGGAAGCTTTCTTT. Translation gives CASSQDLREAFF. Drawing the rest from reference TRBV3-1 and TRBJ1-1, the complete variable domain is DTAVSQTPKYLVTQMGNDKSIKCEQNLGHDTMYWYKQDSKKFLKIMFSYNNKELIINETVPNRFSPKSPDKAHLNLHINSLELGDSAVYFCASSQDLREAFFGQGTRLTVV.

The J gene is TRBJ1-6, the V gene TRBV20-1; no clear D gene. The CDR3 is made up of 13 amino acids. Germline lookup yields CDR1 DFQATT and CDR2 SNEGSKA (reference sequence). The V gene lost 3 bases and the J gene lost 6 bases, with 9 bases spanning the gap. The chain's CDR3 is CSARGASNSPLHF. For the CDR3, the DNA is TGCAGTGCTAGGGGCGCTAGTAATTCACCCCTCCACTTT.

The chain couples TRBV7-9 to TRBJ2-3; 9 bases map to TRBD2. The CDR3 is 16 residues long. Germline loops: CDR1 SEHNR, CDR2 FQNEAQ (reference sequence). V dropped 7 bases and J dropped 4; count of bases not matched to a gene: 12. The chain's CDR3 is CASTRGAGGPPDTQYF. The CDR3 DNA is TGTGCCAGCACCAGAGGGGCGGGAGGGCCTCCAGATACGCAGTATTTT.

The V gene is TRBV20-1, the J gene TRBJ1-2; possibly TRBD1 for D (6 bases). CDR1 and CDR2 (germline): DFQATT, SNEGSKA (reference sequence). V was shortened by 6 bases and J by 0 bases, with 11 bases between the two germline ends. CDR3 length: 13 residues. The CDR3 coding sequence is TGCAGTGCCCAAAGGACAGCTAACTATGGCTACACCTTC. Its translation is CSAQRTANYGYTF.

This chain joins TRBV12-3 or TRBV12-4 and TRBJ2-2; 10 nucleotides align to TRBD1. The CDR3 loop spans 18 amino acids. Trimming at V came to 9 bases and at J to 3 bases, leaving 16 bases not matched to a gene. CDR3 residues: CASNRGQGPRFDTGELFF. CDR3 nucleotide sequence: TGTGCCAGTAATAGGGGACAGGGGCCCAGATTTGACACCGGGGAGCTGTTTTTT.

The genes are TRBV28 and TRBJ2-1; the match to TRBD2 covers 8 bases. J was trimmed by 3 bases and V by 1 base; bases with no gene match: 5. This CDR3 is 16 amino acids long. Germline CDR1 is MDHEN and CDR2 is SYDVKM. The CDR3: CASSLLDSGNYNEQFF. The CDR3 nucleotides read TGTGCCAGCAGTTTATTGGATAGCGGGAACTACAATGAGCAGTTCTTC. The entire variable domain, with the rest obtained from reference TRBV28 and TRBJ2-1, is as follows: DVKVTQSSRYLVKRTGEKVFLECVQDMDHENMFWYRQDPGLGLRLIYFSYDVKMKEKGDIPEGYSVSREKKERFSLILESASTNQTSMYLCASSLLDSGNYNEQFFGPGTRLTVL.

V and J are TRBV7-9 and TRBJ1-1; D is ambiguous. The CDR3 is 15 residues long. In germline, CDR1 is SEHNR, CDR2 FQNEAQ (reference sequence). Deletions cut 0 bases from V and 0 bases from J, with 8 bases between. The CDR3 is CASSLARGLNTEAFF. The CDR3 nucleotides read TGTGCCAGCAGCTTAGCGCGAGGTCTGAACACTGAAGCTTTCTTT. Using reference TRBV7-9 and TRBJ1-1 for the parts outside the CDR3, the full variable domain is DTGVSQNPRHKITKRGQNVTFRCDPISEHNRLYWYRQTLGQGPEFLTYFQNEAQLEKSRLLSDRFSAERPKGSFSTLEIQRTEQGDSAMYLCASSLARGLNTEAFFGQGTRLTVV.